The 9 T cell receptor beta chains given below trace back to one sample, sequenced in a study of OX40 agonist ivuxolimab in advanced cancers. Clones were sequenced by immunoSEQ multiplex PCR, and TCRdb holds only the in-frame ones, with some missing. The sample has some 74,000 clones; roughly 90% are singletons. Source: CD4+ or CD8+ T cells sorted from blood, taken in a trial of the OX40 agonist ivuxolimab. These receptors were collected from an adult with an advanced solid tumor such as melanoma, head and neck, liver or kidney cancer.

The CDR3, as DNA: TGTGCCAGCAGTCCGCGGGACAGGGGCACAGATACGCAGTATTTT. Translation gives CASSPRDRGTDTQYF. The rearrangement uses TRBV28 and TRBJ2-3; 9 nucleotides agree with TRBD1. V shed 5 bases and J 1 base; nucleotides not matched to a gene: 4. CDR1 is MDHEN and CDR2 is SYDVKM in the germline V gene. CDR3 length: 15 residues.

The chain couples TRBV25-1 to TRBJ2-1, with a possible D match to TRBD1 (5 bases). Trimming left V 5 bases short and J 8 bases short, with 19 bases between. Per the germline V gene, CDR1 is MGHDK and CDR2 is SYGVNS. This CDR3 is 15 amino acids long. The DNA of the CDR3 is TGTGCCAGCAGTCTTTCAGGGATCAGATTTTATGAGCAGTTCTTC. This encodes CASSLSGIRFYEQFF.

The chain links TRBV2 to TRBJ1-1; a possible D gene is TRBD1 (6 bases). Between the trimmed V and J ends, which lost 3 bases and 5 bases, there was a span of 13 bases. Looked up from germline, CDR1 is SNHLY and CDR2 is FYNNEI. The CDR3 runs 14 residues. CDR3 nucleotides: TGTGCCAGCAGTGAGGGCAGGGGAGGTACTGAAGCTTTCTTT. This translates into CASSEGRGGTEAFF.

The gene calls are TRBV7-9 and TRBJ1-4; D is uncertain. Germline CDR1 reads SEHNR; CDR2 reads FQNEAQ (reference sequence). The CDR3 loop spans 14 amino acids. Trimming stripped 3 bases from V and 10 bases from J, with 15 bases between. The DNA of the CDR3 is TGTGCCAGCAGCTTCCGTACTTCGCCTGGAAAACTGTTTTTT. Its translation is CASSFRTSPGKLFF.

This chain connects TRBV28 to TRBJ1-4; the D is unclear. CDR1 and CDR2 from the germline V gene are MDHEN and SYDVKM. The CDR3 is 15 residues long. Trimming shortened V by 6 bases and J by 4 bases, and 15 bases separated the two germline ends. CDR3 sequence: CASSIGGVSNEKLFF. The CDR3 DNA follows: TGTGCCAGCAGCATTGGAGGCGTGAGTAATGAAAAACTGTTTTTT.

The genes are TRBV18 and TRBJ2-7; possible D gene TRBD2, 6 bases. V was trimmed by 0 bases and J by 2 bases, leaving 11 bases between them. The CDR3 runs to 15 residues. The germline V gene has CDR1 KGHSH and CDR2 LQKENI. Written as DNA, the CDR3 is TGTGCCAGCTCACCACCGGCTAGCGCTACCTACGAGCAGTACTTC. Protein product: CASSPPASATYEQYF.

V gene TRBV7-2 combines with J gene TRBJ1-5; D remains unclear. The CDR3 consists of 12 residues. Trimming cost V 1 base and J 11 bases, with 9 bases left between them. Germline V gene data show CDR1 as SGHTA and CDR2 as FQGNSA. CDR3 sequence: CASSLGGRAQHF. CDR3 DNA: TGTGCCAGCAGCTTAGGGGGTAGGGCCCAGCATTTT.

The V and J genes are TRBV7-9 and TRBJ2-7; 9 nucleotides match TRBD2. The junction had 11 bases not matched to a gene; V was cut back by 5 bases and J by 3 bases. CDR1 and CDR2 (germline): SEHNR, FQNEAQ (reference sequence). This CDR3 region has 16 residues. CDR3 nucleotide sequence: TGTGCCAGCAGCCAAACCGGGACTAGCTCATACTACGAGCAGTACTTC. This encodes CASSQTGTSSYYEQYF. Full variable domain (rest looked up from reference TRBV7-9 and TRBJ2-7): DTGVSQNPRHKITKRGQNVTFRCDPISEHNRLYWYRQTLGQGPEFLTYFQNEAQLEKSRLLSDRFSAERPKGSFSTLEIQRTEQGDSAMYLCASSQTGTSSYYEQYFGPGTRLTVT.

The chain links TRBV5-1 to TRBJ2-1; 8 bases fit TRBD2. The trim removed 1 base at V and 3 bases at J, leaving 6 bases unmatched. This CDR3 contains 16 residues. In germline, CDR1 is SGHRS, CDR2 YFSETQ. The CDR3 here is CASSLPLGTSYNEQFF. The CDR3 nucleotides are TGCGCCAGCAGCTTGCCCCTCGGGACTAGCTACAATGAGCAGTTCTTC.